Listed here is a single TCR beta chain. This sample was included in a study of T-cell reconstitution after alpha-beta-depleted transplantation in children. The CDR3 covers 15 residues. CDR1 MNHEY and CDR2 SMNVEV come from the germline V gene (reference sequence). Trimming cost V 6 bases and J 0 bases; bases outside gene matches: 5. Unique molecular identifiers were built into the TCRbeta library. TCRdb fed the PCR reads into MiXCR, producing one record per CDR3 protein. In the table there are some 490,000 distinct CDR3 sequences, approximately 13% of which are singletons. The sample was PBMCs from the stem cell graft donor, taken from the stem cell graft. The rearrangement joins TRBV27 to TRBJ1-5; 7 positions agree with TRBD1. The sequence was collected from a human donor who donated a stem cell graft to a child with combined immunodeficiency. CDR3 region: CASSPGTDSNQPQHF. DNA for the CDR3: TGTGCCAGCAGCCCGGGGACAGATAGCAATCAGCCCCAGCATTTT.